Listed here are 4 T cell receptor beta chains from one sample, sequenced in a study of CD8 T cells in Susac syndrome (dated by TCRdb to between 2017 and 2020). The library was obtained by the immunoSEQ multiplex PCR assay. RNA was extracted with the RNeasy kit and about 0.5 to 1 ug was reverse transcribed using random hexamers. TCRdb ran its own pipeline on the public reads, namely fastp trimming at Q25 and MiXCR clone calling, and kept in-frame beta chains. All rows with the same CDR3 protein become a single entry with the most common DNA and genes. The sample table records 100,000 to 150,000 distinct CDR3 sequences; 85% to 95% of these occur just once. The top ten clonotypes cover under 0.095% of the sample. Sequences were obtained from CD4+ T cells from PBMCs. These receptors originate from a human donor with multiple sclerosis.

The chain recombines TRBV11-3 with TRBJ1-1; TRBD1 matches at 8 bases. From germline, CDR1 is SGHNT and CDR2 YENEEA. The ends lost 5 bases at V and 5 bases at J; junction bases unmatched: 10. The length of the CDR3 is 15 residues. This chain's CDR3 is CASSPFQGAQTEAFF. CDR3 in DNA: TGTGCCAGCAGCCCGTTCCAGGGGGCGCAGACTGAAGCTTTCTTT. The full variable domain, rest sourced from reference TRBV11-3 and TRBJ1-1, is EAGVVQSPRYKIIEKKQPVAFWCNPISGHNTLYWYLQNLGQGPELLIRYENEEAVDDSQLPKDRFSAERLKGVDSTLKIQPAELGDSAVYLCASSPFQGAQTEAFFGQGTRLTVV.

V is TRBV25-1 and J is TRBJ1-1; D unresolved. The length of the CDR3 is 14 residues. CDR1 and CDR2 (germline): MGHDK, SYGVNS. V lost 3 bases and J 12 bases, leaving 20 bases between the germline ends. CDR3 sequence reads: CASSEPRIQAISFF. The CDR3 DNA is TGTGCCAGCAGTGAGCCCCGAATTCAGGCAATATCTTTCTTT.

The V call is TRBV5-1, the J call TRBJ1-1; D gene ambiguous. Deletions cut 4 bases from V and 0 bases from J, with 7 bases between. Germline loops: CDR1 SGHRS, CDR2 YFSETQ. The CDR3 extends over 13 amino acids. This CDR3 reads CASSPDLNTEAFF. The DNA for the CDR3 is TGCGCCAGCAGCCCAGATTTGAACACTGAAGCTTTCTTT.

The genes are TRBV23-1 and TRBJ2-3; the D gene is possibly TRBD1 (6 bases). TRBV23-1 carries the ORF label, with uncertain function. The length of the CDR3 is 16 residues. V was trimmed by 4 bases and J by 3 bases, leaving 17 bases between them. The DNA for the CDR3 is TGCGCCAGCAGTCGATATTCAGGGGAGATGACAGATACGCAGTATTTT. It yields the protein CASSRYSGEMTDTQYF.